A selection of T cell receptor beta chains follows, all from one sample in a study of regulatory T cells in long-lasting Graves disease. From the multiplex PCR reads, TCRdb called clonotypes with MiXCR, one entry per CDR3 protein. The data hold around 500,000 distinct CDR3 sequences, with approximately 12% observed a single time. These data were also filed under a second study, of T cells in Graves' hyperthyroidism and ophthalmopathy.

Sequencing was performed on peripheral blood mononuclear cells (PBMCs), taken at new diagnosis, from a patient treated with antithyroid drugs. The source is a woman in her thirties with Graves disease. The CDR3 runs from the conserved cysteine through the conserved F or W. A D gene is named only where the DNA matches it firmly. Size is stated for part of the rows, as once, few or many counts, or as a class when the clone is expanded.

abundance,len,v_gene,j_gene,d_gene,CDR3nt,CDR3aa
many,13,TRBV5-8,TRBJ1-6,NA,TGTGCCAGCAGCTTGGGGGGTTTTTCACCCCTCCACTTT,CASSLGGFSPLHF
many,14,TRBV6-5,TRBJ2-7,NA,TGTGCCAGCAGTTACGCTGGGAGAACCCACGAGCAGTACTTC,CASSYAGRTHEQYF
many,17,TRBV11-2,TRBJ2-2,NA,TGTGCCAGCAGCTCCCTCAGGGGGGAGGGAATCACCGGGGAGCTGTTTTTT,CASSSLRGEGITGELFF
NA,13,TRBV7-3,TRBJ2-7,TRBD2,TGTGCCAGTCTAGCGGGGGACTCCTACGAGCAGTACTTC,CASLAGDSYEQYF
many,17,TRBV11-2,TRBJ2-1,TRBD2,TGTGCCAGCAGCTCGGGAAGCGGGAGCAGCAGAATGAATGAGCAGTTCTTC,CASSSGSGSSRMNEQFF
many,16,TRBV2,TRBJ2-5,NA,TGTGCCAGCAGTGAAGCGCTGGGTGGTTCCCAAGAGACCCAGTACTTC,CASSEALGGSQETQYF
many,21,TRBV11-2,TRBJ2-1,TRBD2,TGTGCCAGCAGCCTTCCGAGGGGGACTAGCGTCTTTATGAAGTCCTACAATGAGCAGTTCTTC,CASSLPRGTSVFMKSYNEQFF
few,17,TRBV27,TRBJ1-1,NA,TGTGCCAGCAGTTTAAGGTTCCGGGCCGGCTTGAACACTGAAGCTTTCTTT,CASSLRFRAGLNTEAFF
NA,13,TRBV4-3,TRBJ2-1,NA,TGCGCCAGCAGCCAAGATTTCAGTTATGAGCAGTTCTTC,CASSQDFSYEQFF
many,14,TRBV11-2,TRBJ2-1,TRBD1,TGTGCCAGCAGCTTAAGGGCAGGGGGTAGGGAGCAGTTCTTC,CASSLRAGGREQFF
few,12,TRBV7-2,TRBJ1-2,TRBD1,TGTGCCAGCAGCTCAGGGGGCCTGGGCTACACCTTC,CASSSGGLGYTF
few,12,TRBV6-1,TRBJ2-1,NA,TGTGCCAGCAACCCTCCAGGGGGGAGTAAGTTCTTC,CASNPPGGSKFF
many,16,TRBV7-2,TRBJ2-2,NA,TGTGCCAGCAGCTTAGTGGACGGGCTGAACACCGGGGAGCTGTTTTTT,CASSLVDGLNTGELFF
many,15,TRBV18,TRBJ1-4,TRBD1,TGTGCCAGCTCACCAGGAACAGGGGGCAGCGAAAAACTGTTTTTT,CASSPGTGGSEKLFF
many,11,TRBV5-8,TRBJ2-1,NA,TGTGCCAGCAGCTATTACAATGAGCAGTTCTTC,CASSYYNEQFF
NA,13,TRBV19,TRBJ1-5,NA,TGTGCCAGTAGTAGACGAGAAAATCAGCCCCAGCATTTT,CASSRRENQPQHF